These 9 T cell receptor beta chains originate from one sample sequenced in a study of tumor-infiltrating lymphocytes in primary liver carcinoma. Making TCR beta cDNA involved around 540 ng total RNA and a constant-region primer. Employing slightly modified ARM-PCR, three nested multiplex PCR rounds were run, and these gave rise to the TCR beta libraries. TRBV1-TRBV30 forward primers paired with a C-beta reverse primer were used in the first two PCR rounds, which ran approximately 10 cycles each. TCRdb reanalysed the multiplex PCR reads using MiXCR and keeps one entry per CDR3 protein. This sample has some 110,000 distinct CDR3 sequences, with roughly 80% found just once. The study co-extracted DNA and RNA from around 20-30 mg of unsorted bulk tissue. The material sequenced was liver tumor tissue from sampling region 3. Stated subset: tumor region T3, left-lateral pole. The receptors here all came from a man between 35 and 55 years old with primary liver carcinoma and hepatitis B virus infection.

Concerning this clonotype itself: One end of the junction varies from germline; a read error may be responsible. V and J are TRBV24-1 and TRBJ2-7; 9 bases fit TRBD1. The CDR3 length is 15 residues. Per germline, CDR1 KGHDR and CDR2 SFDVKD. CDR3 loop: CTTRWPGQGSYEQYF. The CDR3 DNA follows: TGTACCACCAGGTGGCCGGGACAGGGATCCTACGAGCAGTACTTC.

Remarks on this clonotype: The conserved closing phenylalanine or tryptophan is absent in this CDR3, likely reflecting a read error. This chain joins TRBV29-1 and TRBJ1-1; D unresolved. This CDR3 has 13 residues. Germline V gene data show CDR1 as SQVTM and CDR2 as ANQGSEA. With 7 bases removed from V and 1 base from J, the gap between germline ends came to 13 bases. The CDR3 loop is CSAGKTQNTEAFI. As DNA, the CDR3 is TGCAGCGCTGGGAAGACCCAGAACACTGAAGCTTTCATT.

The rearrangement links TRBV6-6 to TRBJ1-1, with D possibly being TRBD1 (5 bases). V lost 10 bases to trimming and J lost 0 bases, with 12 bases between them. There are 13 residues in the CDR3. The germline V gene encodes CDR1 MNHNY and CDR2 SVGAGI (reference sequence). CDR3 sequence (DNA): TGTGCCACCATGAGACAGATGAACACTGAAGCTTTCTTT. This gives the protein CATMRQMNTEAFF.

For this clonotype: The junction shows a germline mismatch at one end, possibly a read error. V gene TRBV11-2 combines with J gene TRBJ2-1; D tentatively reads TRBD1 or TRBD2 (5 bases each). Germline CDR1 and CDR2: SGHAT and FQNNGV. The CDR3 loop spans 16 amino acids. CDR3 region: CTSRLDRLALGDEQFF. In DNA, the CDR3 is TGTACCAGCAGGTTAGATCGTTTAGCGTTAGGGGACGAGCAGTTCTTC.

The DNA of the CDR3 is TGCAGCGTTGGAGAAGGGGTATGGAACACCGGGGAGCTGTTTTTT. Translated: CSVGEGVWNTGELFF. This rearrangement joins TRBV29-1 to TRBJ2-2, with D perhaps TRBD1 (5 bases). The CDR3 runs to 15 residues. The V end lost 4 bases, the J end lost 1 base, and 13 bases lay between the germline ends. Germline CDR1 SQVTM, CDR2 ANQGSEA.

This clonotype was seen at least ten times. This chain joins TRBV6-5 and TRBJ1-2, with TRBD1 matching 9 bases. The CDR3 has 13 residues. Per germline, CDR1 MNHEY and CDR2 SVGAGI. Losses at the gene ends were 6 bases for V and 8 bases for J; bases not matched to a gene: 7. The CDR3 DNA reads as TGTGCCAGCAGCCCACAGGGGGCGGTCGGCTACACCTTC. Protein product: CASSPQGAVGYTF.

To note about this clonotype: Compared with germline, one end of the junction differs, possibly owing to a read error. The CDR3 DNA reads as TGCAGCGATGAGGGACAGGGGAGTTCAGATACCCAGTATTTT. This sequence encodes CSDEGQGSSDTQYF. The chain recombines TRBV29-1 with TRBJ2-3; TRBD1 matches 10 bases. This CDR3 is 14 amino acids long. The germline V gene has CDR1 SQVTM and CDR2 ANQGSEA.

As to this clonotype: An end of the junction differs from the germline gene, which may be a read error. CDR3 region: CVSSGNPVGGVDTQYF. DNA of the CDR3: TGTGTCAGCAGCGGCAACCCGGTGGGAGGGGTGGATACGCAGTATTTT. V gene TRBV11-3 combines with J gene TRBJ2-3; 7 bases align to TRBD2. This CDR3 is built from 16 residues. The germline CDR1 and CDR2 sequences are SGHNT and YENEEA.

Comment on this clonotype: At one boundary the junction diverges from the germline segment, which might be a read error. The CDR3 sequence: CASSQVRYYEQYF. In DNA form, the CDR3 reads TGTGCCAGCAGTCAAGTTAGGTACTACGAGCAGTACTTC. The rearrangement uses TRBV4-2 and TRBJ2-7; D is unclear. Germline V gene lookup returns CDR1 LGHNA and CDR2 YNFKEQ. CDR3 length: 13 amino acids.